This entry lists 7 T cell receptor beta chains sequenced from one sample in a study of T cell responses to AZD1222 COVID-19 vaccine. This table comes from immunoSEQ multiplex PCR, and its TCRdb copy is limited to in-frame clones, with some not included. The table records 180,000 or so clones, approximately 91% of them present only once. The specimen comprised peripheral blood, sampled 28 days after the second AZD1222 dose. Every receptor here comes from an adult who received the AZD1222 COVID-19 vaccine.

The chain recombines TRBV9 with TRBJ1-6; the match to TRBD1 covers 8 bases. CDR1 and CDR2 from the germline V gene are SGDLS and YYNGEE. This CDR3 region has 14 residues. The V and J ends lost 4 bases and 9 bases, in that order; junction bases with no gene match: 6. The CDR3 loop is CASSSQGGGSPLHF. The CDR3 nucleotides read TGTGCCAGCAGCTCACAGGGGGGAGGTTCACCCCTCCACTTT.

The rearrangement uses TRBV5-1 and TRBJ2-7; D ambiguous. CDR1 and CDR2 (germline): SGHRS, YFSETQ. CDR3 length: 14 amino acids. V was cut by 4 bases and J by 0 bases, with 11 bases left in between. The DNA of the CDR3 is TGCGCCAGCAGCCCGGGCTACACCTCCTACGAGCAGTACTTC. This translates into CASSPGYTSYEQYF.

This clone turned up a few times. This rearrangement joins TRBV27 to TRBJ2-1; 8 bases are a match to TRBD1. V was pared by 5 bases and J by 0 bases, with 3 bases of the junction left unmatched. Germline V lookup: CDR1 MNHEY, CDR2 SMNVEV (reference sequence). The CDR3 loop spans 15 amino acids. CDR3 DNA sequence: TGTGCCAGCAGTCTGGACAGGGCCTCCTACAATGAGCAGTTCTTC. Translation: CASSLDRASYNEQFF.

The chain is built from TRBV2 and TRBJ1-1; D is unresolved. CDR3 size: 13 residues. CDR1 is SNHLY and CDR2 is FYNNEI in the germline V gene. The V gene lost 7 bases and the J gene lost 4 bases, with 13 bases spanning the gap. CDR3 in DNA: TGTGCCAGCACGACACTGAAGGGCACTGAAGCTTTCTTT. Encoded protein: CASTTLKGTEAFF.

This chain's CDR3 is CASSYSSQAGYNEQFF. As DNA, the CDR3 is TGTGCCAGCAGTTACTCGTCACAGGCGGGCTACAATGAGCAGTTCTTC. This rearrangement joins TRBV6-2 or TRBV6-3 to TRBJ2-1; D is tentatively TRBD1 or TRBD2 (5 bases each). The CDR3 covers 16 residues. Germline CDR1 reads MNHEY; CDR2 reads SVGEGT. V was trimmed by 0 bases and J by 3 bases, leaving 12 bases between them.

The rearrangement joins TRBV7-9 to TRBJ1-6, with 8 bases identical to TRBD1. The CDR3 contains 14 residues. Germline V lookup: CDR1 SEHNR, CDR2 FQNEAQ (reference sequence). Unmatched junction bases numbered 4, after V lost 5 bases and J lost 7 bases. CDR3 loop: CASSSGQGNSPLHF. In DNA, the CDR3 is TGTGCCAGCAGCAGCGGACAGGGAAATTCACCCCTCCACTTT.

This chain joins TRBV18 and TRBJ1-3, with D perhaps TRBD1 (5 bases). The CDR3 has 18 amino acids. From germline, CDR1 is KGHSH and CDR2 LQKENI. Deletions cut 2 bases from V and 2 bases from J, with 19 bases between. The CDR3 spells CASSPSYWQGNAGNTIYF. CDR3 nucleotides: TGTGCCAGCTCACCAAGTTATTGGCAGGGAAACGCTGGAAACACCATATATTTT.